The clone carrying this T cell receptor (beta chain) turned up a few times. The data originate from a study of blood T cell repertoires in COVID-19. Study at large: COVID-19 samples collected from the United States, Italy and Spain covered acute and convalescent phases. PBMCs, B-cell-depleted T cells, or T cells provided the cDNA or gDNA that made up the material.

The CDR3 has 13 amino acids. Germline V gene sequence: CDR1 MNHEY, CDR2 SMNVEV (reference sequence). V lost 4 bases to trimming and J lost 4 bases; unmatched junction nucleotides: 3. How the authors handled the data: The assay estimated nucleated cells by amplifying reference gene primers. The method was immunoSEQ multiplex PCR; TCRdb's version includes in-frame clones alone and lacks a portion of them. Clone size and V and J calls were adopted from that table, with D and trimming inferred from the DNA. The data hold roughly 200,000 clones, with around 89% observed a single time. The receptor comes from a man over 45 with acute or convalescent COVID-19. This chain uses TRBV27 with TRBJ1-2; 7 nucleotides match TRBD1. The sequencing input was peripheral blood. CDR3: CASSWTGGYGYTF. The CDR3 nucleotides are TGTGCCAGCAGTTGGACAGGTGGCTATGGCTACACCTTC.